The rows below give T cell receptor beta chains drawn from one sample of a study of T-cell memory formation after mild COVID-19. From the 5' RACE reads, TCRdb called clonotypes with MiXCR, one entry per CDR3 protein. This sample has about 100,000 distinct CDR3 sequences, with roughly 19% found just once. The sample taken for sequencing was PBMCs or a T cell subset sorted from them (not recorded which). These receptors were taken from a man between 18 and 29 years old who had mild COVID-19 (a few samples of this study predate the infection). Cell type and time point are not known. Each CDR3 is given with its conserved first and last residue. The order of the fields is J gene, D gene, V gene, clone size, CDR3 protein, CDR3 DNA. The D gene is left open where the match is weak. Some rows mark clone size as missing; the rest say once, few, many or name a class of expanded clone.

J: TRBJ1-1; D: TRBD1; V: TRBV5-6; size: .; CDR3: CASSFKGALEAFF; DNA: TGTGCCAGCAGCTTTAAGGGGGCCCTTGAAGCTTTCTTT
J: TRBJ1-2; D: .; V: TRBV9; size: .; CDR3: CASSVEIGPVYGYTF; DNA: TGTGCCAGCAGCGTAGAGATAGGACCGGTCTATGGCTACACCTTC
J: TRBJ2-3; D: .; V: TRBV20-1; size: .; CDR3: CSARGPSTDTQYF; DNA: TGCAGTGCTCGGGGACCCAGCACAGATACGCAGTATTTT
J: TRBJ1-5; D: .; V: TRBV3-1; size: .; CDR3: CASSQQGHQPQHF; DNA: TGTGCCAGCAGCCAACAGGGACATCAGCCCCAGCATTTT
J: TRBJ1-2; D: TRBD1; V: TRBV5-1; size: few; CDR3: CASSLVQGVGGYTF; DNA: TGCGCCAGCAGCTTGGTTCAGGGGGTCGGAGGCTACACCTTC
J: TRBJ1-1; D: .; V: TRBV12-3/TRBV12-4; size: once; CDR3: CASSRRGRAEAFF; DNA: TGTGCCAGCAGTCGCCGGGGGCGCGCTGAAGCTTTCTTT
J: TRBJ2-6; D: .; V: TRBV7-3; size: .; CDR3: CASSVNGAGTGANVLTF; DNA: TGTGCCAGCAGCGTGAACGGCGCGGGCACTGGGGCCAACGTCCTGACTTTC
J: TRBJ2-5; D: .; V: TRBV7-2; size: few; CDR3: CASSLRTVQETQYF; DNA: TGTGCCAGCAGCTTAAGGACAGTCCAAGAGACCCAGTACTTC
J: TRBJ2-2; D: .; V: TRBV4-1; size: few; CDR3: CASSQEGGRHTGELFF; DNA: TGCGCCAGCAGCCAAGAGGGGGGACGGCACACCGGGGAGCTGTTTTTT
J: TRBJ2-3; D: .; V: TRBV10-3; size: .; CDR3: CATRGRVRSTDTQYF; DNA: TGTGCCACCAGAGGGCGGGTTAGGAGCACAGATACGCAGTATTTT
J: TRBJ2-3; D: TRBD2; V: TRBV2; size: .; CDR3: CASSEILAGADTQYF; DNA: TGTGCCAGCAGTGAAATTCTAGCGGGGGCAGATACGCAGTATTTT
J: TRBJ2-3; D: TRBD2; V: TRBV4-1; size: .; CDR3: CASSQEVLAGGFTDTQYF; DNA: TGCGCCAGCAGCCAAGAGGTACTAGCGGGGGGCTTCACAGATACGCAGTATTTT
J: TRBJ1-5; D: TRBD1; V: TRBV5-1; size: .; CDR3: CASSLWTGSNQPQHF; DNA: TGCGCCAGCAGCTTGTGGACAGGGAGCAATCAGCCCCAGCATTTT
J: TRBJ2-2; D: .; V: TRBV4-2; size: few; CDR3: CASSQEGGSGTGELFF; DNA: TGTGCCAGCAGCCAAGAGGGGGGCTCGGGCACCGGGGAGCTGTTTTTT
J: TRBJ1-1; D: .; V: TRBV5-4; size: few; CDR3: CASSLEVWENTEAFF; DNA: TGTGCCAGCAGCTTGGAGGTGTGGGAGAACACTGAAGCTTTCTTT
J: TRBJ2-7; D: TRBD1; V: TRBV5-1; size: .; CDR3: CASRGTGTHVQYF; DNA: TGCGCCAGCCGCGGGACAGGGACGCATGTGCAGTACTTC
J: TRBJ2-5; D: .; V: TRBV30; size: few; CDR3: CAWRSGETQYF; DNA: TGTGCCTGGAGGTCTGGAGAGACCCAGTACTTC
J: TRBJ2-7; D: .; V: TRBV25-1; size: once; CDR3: CASSGDYRAEQYF; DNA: TGTGCCAGCAGTGGAGATTACAGGGCCGAGCAGTACTTC
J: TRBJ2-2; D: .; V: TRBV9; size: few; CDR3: CASSVLTNGELFF; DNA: TGTGCCAGCAGCGTTTTGACAAACGGGGAGCTGTTTTTT
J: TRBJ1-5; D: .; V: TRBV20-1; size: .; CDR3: CSASREVGQPQHF; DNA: TGCAGTGCTAGTCGGGAAGTAGGTCAGCCCCAGCATTTT
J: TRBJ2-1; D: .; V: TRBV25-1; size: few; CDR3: CASSEFRGDYNEQFF; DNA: TGTGCCAGCAGTGAATTTCGCGGGGACTACAATGAGCAGTTCTTC
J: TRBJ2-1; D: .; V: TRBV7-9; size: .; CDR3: CASSLSLSSYNEQFF; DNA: TGTGCCAGCAGCTTAAGCCTAAGCTCCTACAATGAGCAGTTCTTC
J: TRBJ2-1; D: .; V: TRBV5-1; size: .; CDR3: CASSFRSSYNEQFF; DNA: TGCGCCAGCAGCTTTAGAAGCTCCTACAATGAGCAGTTCTTC
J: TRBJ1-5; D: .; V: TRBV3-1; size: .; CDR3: CASSQANQPQHF; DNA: TGTGCCAGCAGCCAAGCGAATCAGCCCCAGCATTTT
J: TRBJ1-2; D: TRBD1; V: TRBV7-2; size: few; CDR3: CASSSYRGFNYGYTF; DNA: TGTGCCAGCAGCTCCTACAGGGGCTTTAACTATGGCTACACCTTC
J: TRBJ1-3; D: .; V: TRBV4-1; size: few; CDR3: CASSQFTVTGNTIYF; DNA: TGCGCCAGCAGCCAGTTTACAGTGACTGGAAACACCATATATTTT
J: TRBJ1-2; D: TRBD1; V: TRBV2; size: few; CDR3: CASSPGDRTGSF; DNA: TGTGCCAGCAGTCCTGGGGATCGGACAGGCTCTTTC
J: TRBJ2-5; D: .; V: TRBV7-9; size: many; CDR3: CASRTEQETQYF; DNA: TGTGCCAGCCGAACCGAGCAAGAGACCCAGTACTTC
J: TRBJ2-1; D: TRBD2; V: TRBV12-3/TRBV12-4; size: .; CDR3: CASRPSGGALFF; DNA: TGTGCCAGCAGACCTAGCGGGGGGGCCCTGTTCTTC
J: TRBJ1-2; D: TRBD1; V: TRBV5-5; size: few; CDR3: CASSFATGGEGYTF; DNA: TGTGCCAGCAGCTTTGCGACAGGGGGCGAAGGCTACACCTTC
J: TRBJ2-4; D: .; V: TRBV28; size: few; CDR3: CASSPRENIQYF; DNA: TGTGCCAGCAGTCCGAGGGAAAACATTCAGTACTTC
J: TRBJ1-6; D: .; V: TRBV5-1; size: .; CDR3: CASSLGGQDNSPLHF; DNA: TGCGCCAGCAGCTTGGGGGGTCAGGATAATTCACCCCTCCACTTT
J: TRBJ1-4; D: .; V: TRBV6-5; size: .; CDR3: CASSYLGQSPSNLFF; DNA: TGTGCCAGCAGTTACCTGGGACAATCGCCTTCTAATCTGTTTTTT
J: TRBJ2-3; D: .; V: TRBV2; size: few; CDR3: CASRGHPRDTQYF; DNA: TGTGCCAGCCGCGGCCACCCCCGGGATACGCAGTATTTT
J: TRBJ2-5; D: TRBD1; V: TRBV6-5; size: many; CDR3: CASSYDRAGGETQYF; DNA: TGTGCCAGCAGTTACGACAGGGCCGGAGGCGAGACCCAGTACTTC
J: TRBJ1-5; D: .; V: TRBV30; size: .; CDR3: CAWSVFSNQPQHF; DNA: TGTGCCTGGAGTGTATTCAGCAATCAGCCCCAGCATTTT
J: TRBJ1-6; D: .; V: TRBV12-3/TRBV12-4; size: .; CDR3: CASSFGQGNNSPLHF; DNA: TGTGCCAGCAGTTTTGGGCAGGGGAATAATTCACCCCTCCACTTT
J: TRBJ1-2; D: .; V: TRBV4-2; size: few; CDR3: CASSQGSLGYGYTF; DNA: TGTGCCAGCAGCCAGGGCTCTTTAGGGTATGGCTACACCTTC
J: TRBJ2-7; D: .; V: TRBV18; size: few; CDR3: CASSPPQVGDEQYF; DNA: TGTGCCAGCTCACCACCGCAGGTAGGAGACGAGCAGTACTTC
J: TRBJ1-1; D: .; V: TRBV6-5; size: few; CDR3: CASSSGGAGEAFF; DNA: TGTGCCAGCAGCTCCGGAGGGGCAGGGGAAGCTTTCTTT
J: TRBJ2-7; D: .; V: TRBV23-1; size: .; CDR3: CASSPTPWGPWTASYEQYF; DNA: TGCGCCAGCAGTCCCACACCATGGGGACCCTGGACAGCCTCCTACGAGCAGTACTTC
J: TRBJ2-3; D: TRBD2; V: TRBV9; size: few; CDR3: CASSPAPAGVPDTQYF; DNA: TGTGCCAGCAGCCCAGCGCCAGCGGGGGTCCCAGATACGCAGTATTTT